This T cell receptor (beta chain) derives from a study of T cell responses to AZD1222 COVID-19 vaccine. Study-wide results and caveats: Reports indicate that nearly half of spike-specific TCRs are directed at unmutated variant regions. Spike-specific TCR breadth and depth grew following two AZD1222 doses.

Assay used: immunoSEQ multiplex PCR; TCRdb lists only in-frame clones, some missing. The data hold about 120,000 clones, with just over 90% observed a single time. This clone was counted a single time. Its matching antigen is unknown. The CDR3 runs to 15 residues. V was pared by 6 bases and J by 0 bases, with 12 bases between. Germline V lookup: CDR1 SEHNR, CDR2 FQNEAQ (reference sequence). V usage is TRBV7-9 and J usage is TRBJ2-1, with D unclear. Sequenced here: peripheral blood, sampled 28 days after the second AZD1222 dose. This clonotype was sampled from an adult who received the AZD1222 COVID-19 vaccine. CDR3 bases: TGTGCCAGCAGTCATACAAGGAGCTCCTACAATGAGCAGTTCTTC. Translating it yields CASSHTRSSYNEQFF.